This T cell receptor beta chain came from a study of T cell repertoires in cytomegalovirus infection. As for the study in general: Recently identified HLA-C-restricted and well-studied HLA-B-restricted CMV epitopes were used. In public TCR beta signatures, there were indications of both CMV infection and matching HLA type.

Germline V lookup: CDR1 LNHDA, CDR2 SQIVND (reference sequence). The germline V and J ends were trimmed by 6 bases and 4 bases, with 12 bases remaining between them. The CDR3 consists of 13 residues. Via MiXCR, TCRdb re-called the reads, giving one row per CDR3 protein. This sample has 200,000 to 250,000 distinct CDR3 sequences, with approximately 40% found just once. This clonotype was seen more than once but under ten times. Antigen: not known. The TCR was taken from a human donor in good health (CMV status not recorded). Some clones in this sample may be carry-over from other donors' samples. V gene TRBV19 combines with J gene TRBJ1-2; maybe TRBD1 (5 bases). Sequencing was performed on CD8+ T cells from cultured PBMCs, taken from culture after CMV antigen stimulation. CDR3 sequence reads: CASSPQDVYGYTF. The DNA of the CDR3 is TGTGCCAGTAGCCCACAGGATGTCTATGGCTACACCTTC.